The 20 T cell receptor beta chains below come from one sample, sequenced in a study of tumor-infiltrating lymphocytes in primary liver carcinoma. Reverse transcription of around 500 ng total RNA with a constant-region primer produced TCR beta cDNA. Slightly modified ARM-PCR with three nested multiplex PCR rounds yielded TCR beta libraries. Use of TRBV1-TRBV30 forward primers with a C-beta reverse primer characterized the first two PCR rounds, which lasted about 10 cycles each. TCRdb re-called the multiplex PCR reads through MiXCR, storing one row per CDR3 protein. The table has about 120,000 distinct CDR3 sequences, under 70% seen once; the top ten hold 8.1%. Co-extraction yielded RNA and DNA from 20-30 mg of unsorted bulk tissue. Sequencing was carried out using tumor-adjacent normal liver tissue. These receptors came from a woman between 55 and 75 years old with primary liver carcinoma and hepatitis B virus infection.

This rearrangement joins TRBV7-9 to TRBJ1-1, with 11 bases aligning to TRBD1. The CDR3 sequence is 15 residues long. J gave up 1 base and V 8 bases, and 6 bases lay outside the gene matches. Germline-derived CDR1 and CDR2 are SEHNR and FQNEAQ (reference sequence). This CDR3 is CASGRTGGANTEAFF. CDR3 in DNA: TGTGCCAGCGGTCGGACAGGGGGCGCGAACACTGAAGCTTTCTTT.

V gene TRBV5-5 combines with J gene TRBJ2-7; D possibly corresponds to TRBD2 (5 bases). Per the germline V gene, CDR1 is SGHKS and CDR2 is YYEKEE (reference sequence). Trimming shortened V by 2 bases and J by 3 bases, and 12 bases separated the two germline ends. The CDR3 runs to 14 residues. The CDR3 sequence is CASSFEQTIYEQYF. Here the CDR3 DNA reads TGTGCCAGCAGCTTCGAACAGACTATCTACGAGCAGTACTTC. The variable domain in full, with the rest retrieved from reference TRBV5-5 and TRBJ2-7, is DAGVTQSPTHLIKTRGQQVTLRCSPISGHKSVSWYQQVLGQGPQFIFQYYEKEERGRGNFPDRFSARQFPNYSSELNVNALLLGDSALYLCASSFEQTIYEQYFGPGTRLTVT.

Concerning this clonotype: Germline is not matched at one junction end, which may reflect a read error. The chain employs TRBV11-2 and TRBJ2-1, with a possible D match to TRBD1 (5 bases). This CDR3 spans 17 amino acids. The germline gives CDR1 SGHAT, CDR2 FQNNGV. The CDR3 spells CPSSLDHQGIGYNEQFF. CDR3 sequence (DNA): TGTCCCAGCAGCTTAGATCATCAGGGTATAGGCTACAATGAGCAGTTCTTC.

About this clonotype: At one end, the junction sequence differs from germline, possibly due to a read error. The chain has TRBV11-1 and TRBJ2-1; tentative D call: TRBD2 (6 bases). The CDR3 contains 21 residues. Germline CDR1 and CDR2: SGHAT and FQDESV (reference sequence). CDR3 nucleotides: TGTGCCGGCAGTCATCTAGGAGGTGGGATATCACCGGGAGCGACCTACAATGAGCAGTTCTTC. It codes for CAGSHLGGGISPGATYNEQFF.

The gene calls are TRBV4-1 and TRBJ2-2; D perhaps matches TRBD1 (7 bases). The CDR3 runs to 16 residues. Germline V CDR1 and CDR2: MGHRA, YSYEKL. V lost 2 bases and J 8 bases, leaving 18 bases between the germline ends. CDR3 sequence: CASSQYRGRGAGELFF. The CDR3 coding sequence is TGCGCCAGCAGCCAATATCGGGGCAGGGGGGCAGGGGAGCTGTTTTTT.

Only a few counts were recorded for this clonotype. The chain is built from TRBV28 and TRBJ2-1; D remains unclear. V lost 7 bases and J 13 bases, leaving 14 bases between the germline ends. CDR3 length: 11 residues. Germline assignment: CDR1 MDHEN and CDR2 SYDVKM. The CDR3 sequence: CASMRPPRQFF. The CDR3 DNA sequence: TGTGCCAGCATGCGCCCCCCGCGTCAGTTCTTC.

V usage is TRBV11-1 and J usage is TRBJ2-2; D gene unclear. Germline V lookup: CDR1 SGHAT, CDR2 FQDESV (reference sequence). Trimming removed 5 bases from V and 2 bases from J, with 18 bases in between. The CDR3 is 17 amino acids. CDR3 loop: CASSAWPFLINTGELFF. The CDR3 coding sequence is TGTGCCAGCAGCGCCTGGCCATTCCTAATTAACACCGGGGAGCTGTTTTTT.

The genes are TRBV28 and TRBJ1-5, with D perhaps TRBD1 (6 bases). Germline lookup yields CDR1 MDHEN and CDR2 SYDVKM. The CDR3 is made up of 14 amino acids. Trimming pared 6 bases from V and 7 bases from J, leaving 16 bases between. The CDR3 protein is CASSTRGPQQPQHF. The CDR3 DNA is TGTGCCAGCAGCACCAGGGGTCCGCAGCAGCCCCAGCATTTT.

On this clonotype: Germline and junction disagree at one end, which may indicate a read error. This sequence joins TRBV11-2 and TRBJ2-7; 8 bases line up with TRBD1. This CDR3 contains 15 residues. Per the germline V gene, CDR1 is SGHAT and CDR2 is FQNNGV. The CDR3 coding sequence is TGTGTCAGCAGCTTCGGGACAGGCGGAACCTACGTGCAGTACTTC. Its protein product is CVSSFGTGGTYVQYF.

This clonotype has ten or more counts. This chain links TRBV5-6 with TRBJ2-6, with TRBD1 identical over 7 bases. This CDR3 is built from 15 residues. V trimming: 0 bases; J trimming: 16 bases; junction bases outside the gene matches: 13. Germline CDR1 SGHDT, CDR2 YYEEEE. The CDR3 reads CASSLAWDSTFLLTF. As DNA, the CDR3 is TGTGCCAGCAGCTTGGCTTGGGACAGTACTTTCTTGCTGACTTTC.

Note on this clonotype: At one end, the junction sequence differs from germline, possibly due to a read error. The V and J genes are TRBV6-1 and TRBJ1-1; D gene unclear. Germline assignment: CDR1 MNHNS and CDR2 SASEGT. This CDR3 is 13 amino acids long. The CDR3 sequence: CASGARDNTEAIF. The CDR3 DNA sequence: TGTGCCAGCGGTGCTAGGGATAACACTGAAGCTATCTTT.

This clonotype was observed a few times. One end of the junction varies from germline; a read error may be responsible. The rearrangement links TRBV11-2 to TRBJ1-2; D possibly corresponds to TRBD1 (5 bases). Germline CDR1 is SGHAT and CDR2 is FQNNGV. This CDR3 spans 14 amino acids. CDR3 DNA: TGTGCCGGCAGCACATATGGACAACCCGGTGGCTACACCTTC. Protein: CAGSTYGQPGGYTF.

Worth noting for this clonotype: One end of the junction does not line up with germline, which may come from a read error. The V and J genes are TRBV6-5 and TRBJ2-7; TRBD1 matches at 10 bases. The CDR3 spans 13 residues. Per the germline V gene, CDR1 is MNHEY and CDR2 is SVGAGI. DNA for the CDR3: TGCGCCGGCACAGGACAGGGGGCCTACGAGCAGTACTTC. As protein: CAGTGQGAYEQYF.

This chain uses TRBV2 with TRBJ2-5; D not certain. Per germline, CDR1 SNHLY and CDR2 FYNNEI. The length of the CDR3 is 16 residues. V gave up 3 bases and J gave up 4 bases, with 18 bases separating them. In nucleotides, the CDR3 is TGTGCCAGCAGTGAGAATAACGTGGCGGTCGTAGAGACCCAGTACTTC. Translating gives CASSENNVAVVETQYF.

Comments on this clonotype: The conserved final phenylalanine or tryptophan is absent from the CDR3, which likely points to a read error. The chain couples TRBV14 to TRBJ2-2; D is possibly TRBD1 (5 bases). CDR1 and CDR2 from the germline V gene are SGHDN and FVKESK. The CDR3 contains 13 residues. Here the CDR3 DNA reads TGTGCCAGCAACCAAGCAAGGGGCGGGGAGCTGTTTTGT. Its translation: CASNQARGGELFC.

Of note for this clonotype: A read error may explain this, as a much larger clone is one base away. The CDR3 DNA reads TGCGCCAGCAACCCAGCTGGGGCCAACGTCCCGACTTTC. This gives the protein CASNPAGANVPTF. The chain has TRBV5-1 and TRBJ2-6; TRBD1 is a possible D gene (5 bases). Germline lookup yields CDR1 SGHRS and CDR2 YFSETQ. The CDR3 loop spans 13 amino acids.

For this clonotype: The junction does not match germline at one end; this may be a read error. V and J are TRBV11-2 and TRBJ2-2; 7 bases fit TRBD1. CDR1 is SGHAT, CDR2 FQNNGV, per germline. The CDR3 consists of 17 residues. Written as DNA, the CDR3 is TGTGCCAGCAGCCTCAGATCGGTTGGGGACAGATCCGGAAAGCTGTCTTTT. It encodes CASSLRSVGDRSGKLSF.

Comment on this clonotype: Germline is not matched at one junction end, which may reflect a read error. This rearrangement joins TRBV29-1 to TRBJ2-1; TRBD2 agrees at 9 bases. The CDR3 has 14 amino acids. The germline CDR1 and CDR2 sequences are SQVTM and ANQGSEA. This chain's CDR3 is CSHSGGSSYNEQSF. Written as DNA, the CDR3 is TGTAGCCATAGCGGGGGCTCCTCCTACAATGAGCAGTCCTTC.

In the case of this clonotype: It may be a read error: a sequence one base away is much more abundant. The J gene is TRBJ2-2, the V gene TRBV30, with D maybe TRBD2 (5 bases). The ends were cut back, 7 bases at V and 2 bases at J, with 20 bases in the middle. The CDR3 totals 16 residues. The germline CDR1 and CDR2 sequences are GTSNPN and SVGIG (reference sequence). For the CDR3, the DNA is TGTGCCTCGATGGTCGGGTCCCTAGCAAACACCGGGGAGCTGTTTTTT. It specifies CASMVGSLANTGELFF.

Notes on this clonotype: Germline is not matched at one junction end, which may reflect a read error. This chain connects TRBV6-1 to TRBJ1-1; weak D call: TRBD1 (6 bases). CDR3 size: 14 residues. Germline values: CDR1 MNHNS, CDR2 SASEGT. The CDR3 DNA reads as TGTGCCAACAGTACAAGGACAGCAGACACTGAAGCTTTCTTT. Its protein is CANSTRTADTEAFF.